Following are 17 T cell receptor beta chains from one sample sequenced in a study of blood T cell repertoires in COVID-19. Profiled with immunoSEQ multiplex PCR; TCRdb holds only in-frame clones, not every one. The sample holds hundreds of thousands of clones, 88% seen once. The sequenced sample consisted of peripheral blood. All receptors come from a woman younger than 45 who had recovered from COVID-19.

The chain uses TRBV5-1 and TRBJ1-1; TRBD1 aligns across 7 bases. Trimming at V came to 3 bases and at J to 2 bases, leaving 4 bases not matched to a gene. CDR1 and CDR2 from the germline V gene are SGHRS and YFSETQ. CDR3 length equals 14 residues. The CDR3 DNA follows: TGCGCCAGCAGCTACCGGGACAGCAACACTGAAGCTTTCTTT. Translation: CASSYRDSNTEAFF.

Note on this clone: A much larger clone is a single base away; this may be a read error. V and J are TRBV5-4 and TRBJ1-1; D is perhaps TRBD1 (6 bases). CDR3 length: 13 amino acids. The germline V gene has CDR1 SGHNT and CDR2 YYREEE (reference sequence). Trimming removed 4 bases at V and 1 base at J, with 8 bases between. The CDR3 sequence: CASSPTGNTEAFF. As DNA, the CDR3 is TGTGCCAGCAGCCCGACAGGGAACACTGAAGCTTTCTTT.

This chain uses TRBV19 with TRBJ1-1; D is undetermined. With 2 bases removed from V and 0 bases from J, the gap between germline ends came to 19 bases. Germline V CDR1 and CDR2: LNHDA, SQIVND (reference sequence). CDR3 length: 18 residues. CDR3 residues: CASSITPSGRWMNTEAFF. CDR3 DNA sequence: TGTGCCAGTAGTATAACACCCTCGGGGAGGTGGATGAACACTGAAGCTTTCTTT.

This rearrangement joins TRBV12-3 or TRBV12-4 to TRBJ1-1, with no clear D. The ends were cut back, 6 bases at V and 2 bases at J, with 4 bases in the middle. This CDR3 spans 11 amino acids. CDR3 sequence: CASRLNTEAFF. The CDR3 DNA sequence: TGTGCCAGCAGGCTAAACACTGAAGCTTTCTTT.

The genes are TRBV6-2 or TRBV6-3 and TRBJ2-7; D is perhaps TRBD1 (5 bases). Germline CDR1 MNHEY, CDR2 SVGEGT. V gave up 2 bases and J gave up 4 bases, with 9 bases separating them. The CDR3 totals 13 residues. The CDR3 protein is CASSYGNRYEQYF. The CDR3 DNA is TGTGCCAGCAGTTACGGGAACAGGTACGAGCAGTACTTC.

In nucleotides, the CDR3 is TGTGCCAGCAGCTCCCGGACAGGGGGCCGGTACGAGCAGTACTTC. It specifies CASSSRTGGRYEQYF. This rearrangement joins TRBV11-1 to TRBJ2-7; 11 positions agree with TRBD1. Germline CDR1 is SGHAT and CDR2 is FQDESV (reference sequence). The CDR3 extends over 15 amino acids. V shed 4 bases and J 4 bases; nucleotides not matched to a gene: 6.

The chain links TRBV7-8 to TRBJ2-7, with D possibly matching TRBD2 (5 bases). Trimming removed 5 bases at V and 0 bases at J, with 11 bases between. CDR3 length equals 14 residues. The germline V gene encodes CDR1 SGHVS and CDR2 FQNEAQ. CDR3 residues: CASSPGLASYEQYF. The DNA of the CDR3 is TGTGCCAGCAGCCCTGGACTCGCCTCCTACGAGCAGTACTTC.

The chain recombines TRBV11-1 with TRBJ2-3, with TRBD1 identical over 9 bases. Per germline, CDR1 SGHAT and CDR2 FQDESV (reference sequence). CDR3 size: 15 residues. Trimming took 6 bases from V and 4 from J; bases not matched to a gene: 8. This chain's CDR3 is CASRRDRAFSDTQYF. CDR3 bases: TGTGCCAGCAGGCGGGACAGGGCCTTCTCAGATACGCAGTATTTT.

The chain combines TRBV4-2 with TRBJ2-3, with 9 bases lining up with TRBD2. The germline CDR1 and CDR2 sequences are LGHNA and YNFKEQ. The J segment lost 4 bases and the V segment lost 5 bases, leaving 7 bases of the junction unmatched. The CDR3 is made up of 15 amino acids. CDR3 region: CASSGAGGPADTQYF. Here the CDR3 DNA reads TGTGCCAGCAGCGGGGCGGGGGGGCCGGCAGATACGCAGTATTTT.

Details on this clone: At one boundary the junction diverges from the germline segment, which might be a read error. The rearrangement uses TRBV5-8 and TRBJ1-4; the D gene is possibly TRBD1 (6 bases). CDR1 is SGHTS, CDR2 YDEGEE, per germline. The CDR3 sequence is 13 residues long. The CDR3 DNA reads TGTGCCAGCAGGCCGATCGACAGGTGGGAATGGATTTTT. Encoded protein: CASRPIDRWEWIF.

V usage is TRBV4-2 and J usage is TRBJ1-2; 7 bases match TRBD1. The CDR3 contains 15 residues. The junction had 7 bases not matched to a gene; V was cut back by 0 bases and J by 6 bases. From germline, CDR1 is LGHNA and CDR2 YNFKEQ. CDR3 sequence reads: CASSQDLDRFHGYTF. DNA of the CDR3: TGTGCCAGCAGCCAAGACTTGGACAGGTTCCATGGCTACACCTTC.

This clone was seen a single time. V is TRBV5-4 and J is TRBJ1-6; the D gene is possibly TRBD1 (5 bases). Germline V CDR1 and CDR2: SGHNT, YYREEE (reference sequence). V was cut by 0 bases and J by 8 bases, with 9 bases left in between. The CDR3 totals 14 residues. The CDR3 DNA is TGTGCCAGCAGCTTGGGGGGCGGCGATTCACCCCTCCACTTT. Translated, it gives CASSLGGGDSPLHF.

The rearrangement links TRBV30 to TRBJ2-4; 8 nucleotides match TRBD1. Germline V gene sequence: CDR1 GTSNPN, CDR2 SVGIG (reference sequence). The CDR3 is 15 amino acids. J lost 0 bases, V lost 5 bases, and 6 bases had no gene match. In DNA form, the CDR3 reads TGTGCCTGGGGGATCGGACAGGGAGCCAAAAACATTCAGTACTTC. It yields the protein CAWGIGQGAKNIQYF.

The CDR3 coding sequence is TGCGCCAGCAGCCCTCAGGGAGGGGGAGACCAGCCCCAGCATTTT. Protein product: CASSPQGGGDQPQHF. This rearrangement joins TRBV5-1 to TRBJ1-5, with TRBD1 as a possible D gene (6 bases). The CDR3 runs 15 residues. The germline V gene encodes CDR1 SGHRS and CDR2 YFSETQ. Trimming stripped 4 bases from V and 7 bases from J, with 18 bases between.

The CDR3 sequence is CASSLRSVGTDTQYF. The CDR3 DNA follows: TGTGCCAGCAGCTTACGGTCGGTGGGCACAGATACGCAGTATTTT. The chain links TRBV7-9 to TRBJ2-3; D is ambiguous. Trimming shortened V by 2 bases and J by 1 base, and 10 bases separated the two germline ends. The germline V gene has CDR1 SEHNR and CDR2 FQNEAQ (reference sequence). This CDR3 has 15 amino acids.

The CDR3 reads CASSLGDRFSYEQYF. CDR3 nucleotide sequence: TGTGCCAGCAGCTTGGGGGACAGGTTCTCCTACGAGCAGTACTTC. The V call is TRBV5-6, the J call TRBJ2-7; 8 bases align to TRBD1. J lost 0 bases, V lost 0 bases, and 2 bases had no gene match. There are 15 residues in the CDR3. From germline, CDR1 is SGHDT and CDR2 YYEEEE.

The rearrangement links TRBV2 to TRBJ2-7; a possible D gene is TRBD1 (5 bases). The ends were cut back, 1 base at V and 0 bases at J, with 13 bases in the middle. The CDR3 totals 16 residues. The V gene's germline CDR1 is SNHLY and CDR2 FYNNEI. The CDR3 region has the DNA TGTGCCAGCAGTGAAGGGGCCAGGGCCCACTCCTACGAGCAGTACTTC. It is translated as CASSEGARAHSYEQYF.